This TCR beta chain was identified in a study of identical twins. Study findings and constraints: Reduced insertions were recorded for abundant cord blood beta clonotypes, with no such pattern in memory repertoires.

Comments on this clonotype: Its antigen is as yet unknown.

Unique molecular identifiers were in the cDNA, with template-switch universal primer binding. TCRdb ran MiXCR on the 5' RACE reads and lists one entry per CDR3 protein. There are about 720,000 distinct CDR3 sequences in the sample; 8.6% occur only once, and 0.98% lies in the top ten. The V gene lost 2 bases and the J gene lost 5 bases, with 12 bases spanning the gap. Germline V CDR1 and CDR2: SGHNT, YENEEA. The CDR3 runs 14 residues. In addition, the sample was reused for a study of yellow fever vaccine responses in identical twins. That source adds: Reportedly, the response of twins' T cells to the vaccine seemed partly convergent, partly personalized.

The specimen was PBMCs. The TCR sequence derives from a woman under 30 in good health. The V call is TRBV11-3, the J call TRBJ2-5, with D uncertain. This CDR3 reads CASSLSSGLETQYF. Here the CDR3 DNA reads TGTGCCAGCAGCTTAAGTTCCGGGCTGGAGACCCAGTACTTC.